The next 25 T cell receptor beta chains were all read from a single sample in a study of blood T cell repertoires in COVID-19 (TCRdb year 2020). Libraries were built with the immunoSEQ multiplex PCR assay. TCRdb retrieved this table from immuneACCESS and kept in-frame rearrangements only. Not all clones are present; in checked studies, unresolved V genes account for under half, and no reason is known for the remainder. The sample data list about 210,000 clones, and 80% to 90% of these were observed just once. The biggest ten clones account for approximately 4% of the sample. The sample was PBMCs or T cells enriched from blood (not recorded which). Receptors originate from a woman aged 30 to 39 who had been exposed to COVID-19.

The genes are TRBV3-1 (or the pseudogene TRBV3-2) and TRBJ2-2, with 8 bases aligning to TRBD2. The CDR3 spans 18 residues. V gave up 4 bases and J gave up 3 bases; unmatched junction bases: 13. Per the germline V gene, CDR1 is LGHDT and CDR2 is YNNKEL (reference sequence). Here the CDR3 DNA reads TGTGCCAGCAGCCCAATGACCAGTGGGACTAGATACACCGGGGAGCTGTTTTTT. It codes for CASSPMTSGTRYTGELFF.

The table lists this clone with a few counts. The gene calls are TRBV5-4 and TRBJ1-1; D might be TRBD1 (5 bases). The germline V gene has CDR1 SGHNT and CDR2 YYREEE (reference sequence). This CDR3 has 14 residues. The germline V and J ends were trimmed by 0 bases and 5 bases, with 11 bases remaining between them. The CDR3 sequence: CASSLGGGGTEAFF. The CDR3 DNA reads as TGTGCCAGCAGCTTGGGGGGCGGAGGGACTGAAGCTTTCTTT.

The gene calls are TRBV2 and TRBJ2-4; a possible D gene is TRBD1 (6 bases). The CDR3 sequence is 13 residues long. The V gene's germline CDR1 is SNHLY and CDR2 FYNNEI. V lost 4 bases and J lost 7, with 11 bases in between. The CDR3, as DNA: TGTGCCAGCAGTGTAAACAGGGCCAACATTCAGTACTTC. It specifies CASSVNRANIQYF.

The rearrangement uses TRBV5-4 and TRBJ2-2; D is possibly TRBD2 (6 bases). Deletions cut 0 bases from V and 5 bases from J, with 8 bases between. CDR1 is SGHNT and CDR2 is YYREEE in the germline V gene (reference sequence). The CDR3 runs 14 residues. This CDR3 reads CASSLGGRTGELFF. The CDR3, as DNA: TGTGCCAGCAGCTTGGGGGGGAGGACCGGGGAGCTGTTTTTT.

This clone appeared a single time. The J gene is TRBJ1-4, the V gene TRBV27; no clear D. V was cut by 8 bases and J by 8 bases, with 18 bases left in between. In germline, CDR1 is MNHEY, CDR2 SMNVEV (reference sequence). The CDR3 is 14 residues long. The CDR3 sequence: CASGWQPTGEKLFF. The CDR3 DNA is TGTGCCAGCGGCTGGCAACCCACGGGAGAAAAACTGTTTTTT.

The gene calls are TRBV21-1 and TRBJ2-4; TRBD2 reflects the table's D call only, with no check against the DNA. TRBV21-1 is assigned pseudogene status. This CDR3 contains 12 residues. In DNA form, the CDR3 reads TGTGCCAGCAGCCGGTTTGGAAACATTCAGTACTTC. It is translated as CASSRFGNIQYF.

The V and J genes are TRBV19 and TRBJ1-2, with 10 nucleotides matching TRBD1. CDR1 and CDR2 from the germline V gene are LNHDA and SQIVND (reference sequence). The CDR3 covers 15 residues. V lost 5 bases and J lost 3; bases outside the gene matches: 6. CDR3 bases: TGTGCCAGTAGTCTCTGGGGACAGGGGCACTATGGCTACACCTTC. Its protein is CASSLWGQGHYGYTF.

The chain recombines TRBV2 with TRBJ2-3; 11 nucleotides line up with TRBD2. From germline, CDR1 is SNHLY and CDR2 FYNNEI. The CDR3 has 16 residues. Trimming cost V 6 bases and J 11 bases; bases outside gene matches: 16. As DNA, the CDR3 is TGTGCCAGCAGGCGTAGTAGCGGGGGGGCCGGTTTTAGGCAGTATTTT. Translation: CASRRSSGGAGFRQYF.

This clone was detected only once. This chain links TRBV5-1 with TRBJ1-1; D possibly corresponds to TRBD1 (5 bases). The CDR3 consists of 13 residues. V was cut by 4 bases and J by 8 bases, with 15 bases left in between. Per germline, CDR1 SGHRS and CDR2 YFSETQ. The CDR3 sequence: CASSAGRTTEAFF. DNA of the CDR3: TGCGCCAGCAGCGCGGGACGTACCACGGAAGCTTTCTTT.

The V call is TRBV5-4, the J call TRBJ2-2; maybe TRBD1 (6 bases). The V gene lost 1 base and the J gene lost 4 bases, with 11 bases spanning the gap. Germline lookup yields CDR1 SGHNT and CDR2 YYREEE (reference sequence). The CDR3 covers 15 residues. The CDR3 nucleotides read TGTGCCAGCAGCTTGCAGGGGTCGGGCACCGGGGAGCTGTTTTTT. Amino acid sequence: CASSLQGSGTGELFF.

This clone has a single count. The V gene is TRBV7-8, the J gene TRBJ1-2, with a weak D call TRBD1 (5 bases). CDR3 size: 14 residues. V was pared by 5 bases and J by 1 base, with 11 bases between. Germline V lookup: CDR1 SGHVS, CDR2 FQNEAQ. CDR3 sequence: CASSPGGLNYGYTF. DNA for the CDR3: TGTGCCAGCAGCCCCGGGGGTCTTAACTATGGCTACACCTTC.

The gene calls are TRBV27 and TRBJ2-7; 8 positions agree with TRBD1. Per the germline V gene, CDR1 is MNHEY and CDR2 is SMNVEV (reference sequence). The CDR3 has 16 residues. The trim removed 0 bases at V and 2 bases at J, leaving 6 bases unmatched. CDR3 nucleotide sequence: TGTGCCAGCAGTTTATCGATTGGACAGGGAACCTACGAGCAGTACTTC. As protein: CASSLSIGQGTYEQYF.

The J gene is TRBJ1-4, the V gene TRBV7-6; perhaps TRBD1 as D (5 bases). Deletions cut 2 bases from V and 0 bases from J, with 13 bases between. Germline V gene data show CDR1 as SGHVS and CDR2 as FNYEAQ. This CDR3 has 17 amino acids. The CDR3 sequence: CASSLPAGGATNEKLFF. The CDR3 nucleotides read TGTGCCAGCAGCTTACCCGCTGGGGGGGCAACTAATGAAAAACTGTTTTTT.

This sequence joins TRBV4-1 and TRBJ1-4; 7 bases align to TRBD1. The germline V gene encodes CDR1 MGHRA and CDR2 YSYEKL. The CDR3 extends over 16 amino acids. V dropped 4 bases and J dropped 1; count of bases not matched to a gene: 6. Here the CDR3 DNA reads TGCGCCAGCAGCCGGGGGACAGCCGAAACTAATGAAAAACTGTTTTTT. It codes for CASSRGTAETNEKLFF.

This chain connects TRBV29-1 to TRBJ1-5; D remains ambiguous. V gave up 4 bases and J gave up 0 bases, with 13 bases separating them. This CDR3 comprises 15 residues. Germline values: CDR1 SQVTM, CDR2 ANQGSEA. Here the CDR3 reads CSVGFSGDSNQPQHF. The CDR3 DNA is TGCAGCGTTGGATTCTCCGGGGATAGCAATCAGCCCCAGCATTTT.

The chain has TRBV6-6 and TRBJ1-1; D gene uncertain. Trimming removed 2 bases from V and 1 base from J, with 8 bases in between. Germline CDR1 is MNHNY and CDR2 is SVGAGI (reference sequence). The CDR3 contains 14 residues. CDR3 coding DNA: TGTGCCAGCAGTTACCCCCGCGGGAACACTGAAGCTTTCTTT. Its protein product is CASSYPRGNTEAFF.

The chain's CDR3 is CASRTGGREQYF. CDR3 bases: TGTGCCAGCAGGACAGGGGGCCGCGAGCAGTACTTC. The genes are TRBV28 and TRBJ2-7, with 10 bases fitting TRBD1. J was trimmed by 6 bases and V by 6 bases; bases with no gene match: 2. Germline V lookup: CDR1 MDHEN, CDR2 SYDVKM. The CDR3 extends over 12 amino acids.

This clone was observed a single time. This chain uses TRBV24-1 with TRBJ2-1, with 10 positions matching TRBD1. Trimming cost V 4 bases and J 8 bases; bases outside gene matches: 4. Germline CDR1 and CDR2: KGHDR and SFDVKD. This CDR3 region has 14 residues. The CDR3 region is CATSDPTGGDEQFF. CDR3 DNA: TGTGCCACCAGTGACCCGACAGGGGGCGATGAGCAGTTCTTC.

This chain connects TRBV15 to TRBJ1-1, with 7 positions matching TRBD1. The CDR3 is 17 residues long. The germline CDR1 and CDR2 sequences are LNHNV and YYDKDF (reference sequence). Trimming took 0 bases from V and 0 from J; bases not matched to a gene: 7. CDR3 DNA: TGTGCCACCAGCAGAGATAGGCTGGGGACAGTGAACACTGAAGCTTTCTTT. Protein product: CATSRDRLGTVNTEAFF.

V is TRBV7-9 and J is TRBJ1-4; 9 bases are a match to TRBD1. Germline loops: CDR1 SEHNR, CDR2 FQNEAQ (reference sequence). This CDR3 is 15 amino acids long. Trimming at V came to 5 bases and at J to 8 bases, leaving 9 bases not matched to a gene. CDR3 sequence (DNA): TGTGCCAGCAGCATCCCGACAGGGGGGGGAGAAAAACTGTTTTTT. It yields the protein CASSIPTGGGEKLFF.

This chain connects TRBV11-3 to TRBJ1-2; D gene unclear. The CDR3 totals 13 residues. V was cut by 6 bases and J by 1 base, with 9 bases left in between. Germline CDR1 SGHNT, CDR2 YENEEA. CDR3 nucleotides: TGTGCCAGCAGTTTATCGAGTAACTATGGCTACACCTTC. Translation gives CASSLSSNYGYTF.

V and J are TRBV2 and TRBJ2-7, with a possible D match to TRBD1 (5 bases). The CDR3 is made up of 13 amino acids. V was clipped by 6 bases and J by 5 bases, with 14 bases between them. Germline CDR1 SNHLY, CDR2 FYNNEI. The CDR3 sequence is CASSGQGFHEQYF. The CDR3 DNA reads TGTGCCAGCAGCGGGCAGGGATTCCACGAGCAGTACTTC.

The V call is TRBV19, the J call TRBJ1-6; D might be TRBD1 (5 bases). The germline V gene encodes CDR1 LNHDA and CDR2 SQIVND (reference sequence). The V end was cut by 5 bases, the J end by 7 bases, with 15 bases between. CDR3 length: 15 amino acids. The CDR3 bases are TGTGCCAGTAGTTCTGTAGCAGGGAACAATTCACCCCTCCACTTT. The encoded protein is CASSSVAGNNSPLHF.

The J gene is TRBJ1-3, the V gene TRBV27; possibly TRBD1 for D (5 bases). Germline V gene lookup returns CDR1 MNHEY and CDR2 SMNVEV (reference sequence). V lost 5 bases and J lost 4, with 15 bases in between. The CDR3 runs to 15 residues. This CDR3 reads CASSPEGVYGNTIYF. For the CDR3, the DNA is TGTGCCAGCAGTCCGGAAGGGGTCTACGGAAACACCATATATTTT.

This clone was seen just once. The chain is built from TRBV5-8 and TRBJ2-1, with TRBD2 identical over 9 bases. There are 17 residues in the CDR3. Germline V lookup: CDR1 SGHTS, CDR2 YDEGEE. J gave up 7 bases and V 4 bases, and 15 bases lay outside the gene matches. The CDR3 DNA follows: TGTGCCAGCAGCGTCTGGCGGGGCGGGGGGGCAGAAAATGAGCAGTTCTTC. Protein: CASSVWRGGGAENEQFF.